The 2 T cell receptor beta chains below were found in one sample sequenced in a study of OX40 agonist ivuxolimab in advanced cancers. Using immunoSEQ multiplex PCR, the repertoire was profiled, and TCRdb retains in-frame clones only, with some absent. The sample shows 45,000 to 50,000 clones, more than 70% of them seen only once. This specimen consisted of CD4+ or CD8+ T cells sorted from blood, obtained in a trial of the OX40 agonist ivuxolimab. The receptors were sampled from an adult with an advanced solid tumor such as melanoma, head and neck, liver or kidney cancer.

V is TRBV5-6 and J is TRBJ2-7; 7 bases match TRBD2. The CDR3 is 15 residues long. Germline CDR1 is SGHDT and CDR2 is YYEEEE. V lost 4 bases, J lost 6 bases, and 13 bases stayed unmatched. The DNA of the CDR3 is TGTGCCAGCAGCAAATCTCACGGGTCGGGGGGCGAGCAGTACTTC. Its protein is CASSKSHGSGGEQYF.

V usage is TRBV5-5 and J usage is TRBJ2-1, with D possibly being TRBD1 or TRBD2 (5 bases each). CDR1 and CDR2 from the germline V gene are SGHKS and YYEKEE (reference sequence). This CDR3 is 17 amino acids long. The V and J ends lost 0 bases and 5 bases respectively, with 18 bases between them. CDR3 residues: CASSLVLGTGSNNEQFF. DNA for the CDR3: TGTGCCAGCAGCTTGGTATTAGGGACGGGCAGTAACAATGAGCAGTTCTTC.